The 26 T cell receptor beta chains given below trace back to one sample, sequenced in a study of blood T cells in healthy people across ages. A second PCR of 7 to 11 cycles used a sample-barcoded 5' primer and a J-beta primer mix. MiXCR, applied by TCRdb to the 5' RACE reads, yields one record per CDR3 protein. Here the sample spans 1.5 million to 2 million distinct CDR3 sequences, 28% being singletons. The sequenced sample was blood. All receptors derive from a woman in her thirties in good health.

This clonotype was recorded many times. V gene TRBV29-1 combines with J gene TRBJ2-3, with 11 bases that match TRBD2. V lost 4 bases and J lost 4; bases outside the gene matches: 4. Germline lookup yields CDR1 SQVTM and CDR2 ANQGSEA. The CDR3 is 14 amino acids. The CDR3 coding sequence is TGCAGCGTTGGGCTAGCGGGAGGCGCAGATACGCAGTATTTT. Translating gives CSVGLAGGADTQYF.

With regard to this clonotype: A much larger clone lies one base from this, so it may be a read error. This chain joins TRBV10-3 and TRBJ1-2; a weak D match, TRBD1 (5 bases). Germline assignment: CDR1 ENHRY and CDR2 SYGVKD. V lost 0 bases, J lost 3 bases, and 20 bases lay in between. CDR3 length: 18 residues. CDR3 nucleotides: TGTGCCATCAGTGAGTCGGGACCGTGGGGAGGAGGCGACTATGGCTACACCTTC. This codes for CAISESGPWGGGDYGYTF.

This clonotype was counted between two and nine times. The chain employs TRBV24-1 and TRBJ2-5; TRBD2 agrees at 9 bases. V trimming: 5 bases; J trimming: 5 bases; junction bases outside the gene matches: 8. Germline lookup yields CDR1 KGHDR and CDR2 SFDVKD. The CDR3 consists of 15 residues. The CDR3 loop is CATSVSGGRWETQYF. The CDR3 coding sequence is TGTGCCACCAGTGTCAGCGGGGGGCGGTGGGAGACCCAGTACTTC.

The genes are TRBV6-5 and TRBJ2-5; TRBD2 matches 11 bases. Germline CDR1 MNHEY, CDR2 SVGAGI. The ends lost 0 bases at V and 2 bases at J; junction bases unmatched: 8. The CDR3 loop spans 18 amino acids. In nucleotides, the CDR3 is TGTGCCAGCAGTTACTCGTCCTCGGGGACTAGCGGTCAAGAGACCCAGTACTTC. It translates to CASSYSSSGTSGQETQYF.

V gene TRBV9 combines with J gene TRBJ2-1, with D unresolved. CDR1 and CDR2 (germline): SGDLS, YYNGEE. CDR3 length: 13 amino acids. V was clipped by 0 bases and J by 9 bases, with 10 bases between them. This CDR3 is CASSVDFLGEQFF. The CDR3 DNA is TGTGCCAGCAGCGTAGACTTTCTGGGTGAGCAGTTCTTC.

This clonotype was picked up a small number of times. The V and J genes are TRBV15 and TRBJ2-1; either TRBD1 or TRBD2 may supply D (5 bases each). The CDR3 totals 12 residues. Per the germline V gene, CDR1 is LNHNV and CDR2 is YYDKDF (reference sequence). V lost 4 bases, J lost 9 bases, and 10 bases lay in between. CDR3 sequence: CATSTQGVEQFF. CDR3 nucleotide sequence: TGTGCCACCAGCACTCAGGGAGTTGAGCAGTTCTTC.

V usage is TRBV7-3 and J usage is TRBJ2-1, with a tentative D call TRBD2 (6 bases). CDR3 length equals 14 residues. The V end was cut by 1 base, the J end by 7 bases, with 11 bases between. The germline gives CDR1 SGHTA, CDR2 FQGTGA. The CDR3 nucleotides are TGTGCCAGCAGCTTAATCCCGGAGGGGAATGAGCAGTTCTTC. It translates to CASSLIPEGNEQFF. The whole variable domain, remainder taken from reference TRBV7-3 and TRBJ2-1, is GAGVSQTPSNKVTEKGKYVELRCDPISGHTALYWYRQSLGQGPEFLIYFQGTGAADDSGLPNDRFFAVRPEGSVSTLKIQRTERGDSAVYLCASSLIPEGNEQFFGPGTRLTVL.

This clonotype has a handful of counts. This chain links TRBV20-1 with TRBJ2-7; 11 bases fit TRBD2. J lost 2 bases, V lost 6 bases, and 9 bases had no gene match. CDR1 DFQATT and CDR2 SNEGSKA come from the germline V gene (reference sequence). The CDR3 totals 15 residues. Here the CDR3 reads CSAPSTSGGTYEQYF. CDR3 nucleotide sequence: TGCAGTGCGCCCTCCACTAGCGGGGGAACCTACGAGCAGTACTTC.

J is TRBJ1-4 and V is TRBV12-3 or TRBV12-4; TRBD1 aligns across 9 bases. V trimming: 5 bases; J trimming: 8 bases; junction bases outside the gene matches: 6. The CDR3 has 14 amino acids. The DNA of the CDR3 is TGTGCCAGCAGTACCGGGACAGGGAGGGAAAAACTGTTTTTT. Translating it yields CASSTGTGREKLFF.

This chain's CDR3 is CASSLESGRGVGEQYF. The DNA of the CDR3 is TGCGCCAGCAGCTTGGAATCCGGACGGGGTGTCGGTGAGCAGTACTTC. The genes are TRBV5-1 and TRBJ2-5; D possibly corresponds to TRBD2 (5 bases). V lost 0 bases to trimming and J lost 11 bases, with 23 bases between them. Germline-derived CDR1 and CDR2 are SGHRS and YFSETQ. This CDR3 has 16 amino acids.

CDR3 loop: CASSHAIGITDTQYF. The CDR3 DNA reads as TGTGCCAGCAGCCACGCTATCGGGATCACAGATACGCAGTATTTT. The chain joins TRBV3-1 to TRBJ2-3, with D possibly matching TRBD2 (5 bases). Trimming took off 3 bases at V and 2 bases at J, with 12 bases between the two ends. This CDR3 comprises 15 residues. CDR1 and CDR2 from the germline V gene are LGHDT and YNNKEL (reference sequence).

This clonotype was seen many times. The rearrangement links TRBV7-2 to TRBJ2-7; tentatively, D is TRBD1 or TRBD2 (5 bases each). V lost 1 base and J 0 bases, leaving 10 bases between the germline ends. This CDR3 contains 15 residues. CDR1 is SGHTA and CDR2 is FQGNSA in the germline V gene. In DNA form, the CDR3 reads TGTGCCAGCAGCTTAGGTCAGAGGGGCTCCTACGAGCAGTACTTC. Its translation: CASSLGQRGSYEQYF.

This clonotype was counted at least ten times. The chain recombines TRBV7-2 with TRBJ2-1, with D possibly being TRBD2 (7 bases). Germline V lookup: CDR1 SGHTA, CDR2 FQGNSA. CDR3 size: 17 residues. Trimming removed 2 bases from V and 5 bases from J, with 19 bases in between. Written as DNA, the CDR3 is TGTGCCAGCAGCTTACTTTGGCGGGGGCCGCGTAACAATGAGCAGTTCTTC. Amino acids: CASSLLWRGPRNNEQFF.

At least ten counts were recorded for this clonotype. The V and J genes are TRBV7-2 and TRBJ2-1; TRBD1 aligns across 10 bases. J was trimmed by 6 bases and V by 1 base; bases with no gene match: 6. Per germline, CDR1 SGHTA and CDR2 FQGNSA. The CDR3 length is 16 residues. CDR3 bases: TGTGCCAGCAGCTTAGTGGGGACAGGGGTGGGCAATGAGCAGTTCTTC. It encodes CASSLVGTGVGNEQFF.

Comments on this clonotype: Possible read error: a much larger clone is one base away. The chain links TRBV6-6 to TRBJ2-7; 9 nucleotides agree with TRBD1. Germline V CDR1 and CDR2: MNHNY, SVGAGI (reference sequence). There are 14 residues in the CDR3. The CDR3 is CAGREGQGAYEQYF. The CDR3 bases are TGTGCCGGCAGAGAGGGACAGGGAGCCTACGAGCAGTACTTC.

V gene TRBV30 combines with J gene TRBJ2-7, with no clear D. Germline CDR1 GTSNPN, CDR2 SVGIG (reference sequence). This CDR3 comprises 12 residues. Trimming took 2 bases from V and 1 from J, leaving 6 bases between them. CDR3 sequence (DNA): TGTGCCTGGAGTAAAGAGTCCTACGAGCAGTACTTC. Amino acids: CAWSKESYEQYF.

With respect to this clonotype: This sequence may be a read error, since a much larger clone differs from it by one base. The V and J genes are TRBV5-1 and TRBJ2-4; 11 nucleotides agree with TRBD2. This CDR3 has 19 amino acids. Germline values: CDR1 SGHRS, CDR2 YFSETQ. The CDR3 DNA reads as TGCGCCAGCAGCTTGGCGGGGACTAGCGGAGGTATAGCCAAAAACATTCAGGACTTC. Translated: CASSLAGTSGGIAKNIQDF.

This chain connects TRBV3-1 to TRBJ2-1; the D gene is possibly TRBD2 (6 bases). Between the trimmed V and J ends, which lost 0 bases and 6 bases, there was a span of 24 bases. From germline, CDR1 is LGHDT and CDR2 YNNKEL (reference sequence). The CDR3 loop spans 19 amino acids. CDR3 sequence: CASSQEDGTGVVCCNEQFF. The CDR3 DNA sequence: TGTGCCAGCAGCCAAGAGGATGGGACGGGAGTGGTCTGTTGCAATGAGCAGTTCTTC.

With regard to this clonotype: Sequence at one end of the junction differs from germline and may be a read error. The chain recombines TRBV3-1 with TRBJ2-7; no firm D call. The CDR3 is 11 amino acids. Germline CDR1 and CDR2: LGHDT and YNNKEL (reference sequence). Written as DNA, the CDR3 is TGTGCCAGCAGCCAAGTTAACGAGCGGTACTTC. Amino acid sequence: CASSQVNERYF.

As concerns this clonotype: Compared with germline, one end of the junction differs, possibly owing to a read error. This chain connects TRBV12-3 or TRBV12-4 to TRBJ2-3; 8 bases line up with TRBD2. The CDR3 contains 15 residues. The CDR3 loop is CTSSPPGLVTETQYF. CDR3 bases: TGTACCAGCAGTCCACCGGGACTAGTGACTGAGACGCAGTATTTT.

This clonotype was detected only a few times. This rearrangement joins TRBV28 to TRBJ2-6; D unresolved. The length of the CDR3 is 16 residues. Trimming shortened V by 4 bases and J by 0 bases, and 10 bases separated the two germline ends. CDR1 MDHEN and CDR2 SYDVKM come from the germline V gene. The CDR3 is CASSSPNSSGANVLTF. CDR3 DNA: TGTGCCAGCAGTTCCCCAAACAGCTCTGGGGCCAACGTCCTGACTTTC. The full variable domain, completed using reference TRBV28 and TRBJ2-6, is DVKVTQSSRYLVKRTGEKVFLECVQDMDHENMFWYRQDPGLGLRLIYFSYDVKMKEKGDIPEGYSVSREKKERFSLILESASTNQTSMYLCASSSPNSSGANVLTFGAGSRLTVL.

The V call is TRBV6-6, the J call TRBJ1-5; D is unresolved. The CDR3 runs to 15 residues. V lost 3 bases and J 3 bases, leaving 12 bases between the germline ends. Germline CDR1 and CDR2: MNHNY and SVGAGI (reference sequence). This chain's CDR3 is CASSYLREDNQPQHF. DNA of the CDR3: TGTGCCAGCAGTTATTTGAGGGAGGACAATCAGCCCCAGCATTTT.

The sample holds a few counts of this clonotype. V gene TRBV29-1 combines with J gene TRBJ2-1; TRBD1 aligns across 7 bases. This CDR3 spans 14 amino acids. V was clipped by 5 bases and J by 7 bases; unmatched bases: 11. Germline V CDR1 and CDR2: SQVTM, ANQGSEA. CDR3 region: CSVLKGAARNEQFF. The CDR3 coding sequence is TGCAGCGTTTTGAAGGGGGCCGCCAGGAATGAGCAGTTCTTC.

This clonotype appeared a few times. The chain joins TRBV29-1 to TRBJ2-3; D is possibly TRBD1 (6 bases). CDR3 length: 14 residues. V was trimmed by 7 bases and J by 2 bases, leaving 16 bases between them. Germline V CDR1 and CDR2: SQVTM, ANQGSEA. CDR3 bases: TGCAGCGCTACAGGGTTGGGAGACACAGATACGCAGTATTTT. Protein product: CSATGLGDTDTQYF.

This clonotype was seen ten or more times. The rearrangement links TRBV28 to TRBJ2-3; D possibly corresponds to TRBD2 (5 bases). V was pared by 8 bases and J by 6 bases, with 9 bases between. Germline lookup yields CDR1 MDHEN and CDR2 SYDVKM. This CDR3 has 11 residues. The DNA for the CDR3 is TGTGCCAGCCTAGTAGCGGATACGCAGTATTTT. Residues: CASLVADTQYF.

J is TRBJ2-1 and V is TRBV2; weak D call: TRBD2 (6 bases). Trimming cost V 6 bases and J 0 bases, with 21 bases left between them. CDR1 and CDR2 (germline): SNHLY, FYNNEI. The length of the CDR3 is 18 residues. CDR3 amino acids: CASSERVGGPSSYNEQFF. DNA of the CDR3: TGTGCCAGCAGCGAAAGGGTGGGGGGACCGAGCTCCTACAATGAGCAGTTCTTC.